This T cell receptor (beta chain) was recovered during a study of identical twins. The CDR3 runs 15 residues. Germline-derived CDR1 and CDR2 are SGHTA and FQGNSA. V dropped 0 bases and J dropped 4 bases, with 12 bases sitting between them. General study results and limits: Cord blood beta clonotypes present at high abundance carried fewer insertions; no such pattern appeared in memory repertoires. Out-of-frame alpha sequences common to twins were enriched for low generation probability. Sequences that were beta out-of-frame showed weaker excess twin sharing.

This clonotype was observed a handful of times. Antigen unknown. Via MiXCR, TCRdb re-called the 5' RACE reads, giving one row per CDR3 protein. Here the sample spans some 320,000 distinct CDR3 sequences, roughly 12% being singletons. These data also featured in a second study, about yellow fever vaccine responses in identical twins.

This clonotype was obtained from a woman between 18 and 29 years old in good health. V usage is TRBV7-2 and J usage is TRBJ2-5; D is possibly TRBD2 (6 bases). Source material: CD8+ T cells sorted from blood. In DNA, the CDR3 is TGTGCCAGCAGCTTAGCGGACCAGCGGGTAGAGACCCAGTACTTC. Translating it yields CASSLADQRVETQYF. Supplemented by reference TRBV7-2 and TRBJ2-5, the full variable domain reads GAGVSQSPSNKVTEKGKDVELRCDPISGHTALYWYRQSLGQGLEFLIYFQGNSAPDKSGLPSDRFSAERTGGSVSTLTIQRTQQEDSAVYLCASSLADQRVETQYFGPGTRLLVL.